The rows below give T cell receptor beta chains drawn from one sample of a study of CD8 T cells in ankylosing spondylitis. TCRdb reanalysed the 5' RACE reads using MiXCR and keeps one entry per CDR3 protein. This table has nearly 350,000 distinct CDR3 sequences, 14% to 15% appearing once. Sequenced: blood, either unsorted or a sorted T cell fraction (not recorded which). The source is a male donor with ankylosing spondylitis or in good health (not recorded which). Both conserved end residues are part of each CDR3. D genes are given only for firm matches. Some rows have no size entry. The others give once, few or many, or a class for an expanded clone.

V: TRBV2; J: TRBJ1-3; D: TRBD1; size: .; CDR3: CASSKGDRAFSGNTIYF; DNA: TGTGCCAGCAGTAAAGGGGACAGGGCCTTCTCTGGAAACACCATATATTTT
V: TRBV3-1; J: TRBJ2-1; D: TRBD2; size: few; CDR3: CASSPSAGTSSYNEQFF; DNA: TGTGCCAGCAGCCCGTCAGCGGGAACTAGCTCCTACAATGAGCAGTTCTTC
V: TRBV12-3/TRBV12-4; J: TRBJ2-7; D: TRBD1; size: few; CDR3: CASSLMGTGAYEQYF; DNA: TGTGCCAGCAGTTTGATGGGGACAGGGGCCTACGAGCAGTACTTC
V: TRBV5-1; J: TRBJ2-1; D: TRBD1; size: .; CDR3: CASSSTGTGSNEQFF; DNA: TGCGCCAGCAGCTCGACCGGGACAGGCAGCAATGAGCAGTTCTTC
V: TRBV6-5; J: TRBJ1-6; D: TRBD1; size: .; CDR3: CASSYASSGTGGRSPLHF; DNA: TGTGCCAGCAGTTACGCATCCTCCGGGACAGGGGGCCGGTCACCCCTCCACTTT
V: TRBV5-5; J: TRBJ1-5; D: TRBD1; size: .; CDR3: CASTRTGERDQPQHF; DNA: TGTGCCAGCACCAGGACAGGGGAGAGGGATCAGCCCCAGCATTTT
V: TRBV11-2; J: TRBJ2-1; D: TRBD1; size: few; CDR3: CASSLERQGGTNEQFF; DNA: TGTGCCAGCAGCTTAGAACGACAGGGGGGCACGAATGAGCAGTTCTTC
V: TRBV25-1; J: TRBJ1-1; D: .; size: .; CDR3: CASSDRNTEAFF; DNA: TGTGCCAGCAGTGATAGGAACACTGAAGCTTTCTTT
V: TRBV7-9; J: TRBJ2-1; D: .; size: few; CDR3: CASSLGSGDEQFF; DNA: TGTGCCAGCAGCTTAGGTAGTGGGGATGAGCAGTTCTTC
V: TRBV5-1; J: TRBJ2-3; D: .; size: .; CDR3: CASVPTSQVTDTQYF; DNA: TGCGCCAGCGTACCGACTAGTCAGGTCACAGATACGCAGTATTTT
V: TRBV12-3/TRBV12-4; J: TRBJ2-2; D: .; size: few; CDR3: CAGDGGTGNTGELFF; DNA: TGTGCCGGAGATGGAGGGACGGGGAACACCGGGGAGCTGTTTTTT
V: TRBV18; J: TRBJ2-5; D: .; size: few; CDR3: CASSPRRGQQETQYF; DNA: TGTGCCAGCTCACCACGGAGGGGCCAACAAGAGACCCAGTACTTC
V: TRBV5-1; J: TRBJ2-7; D: .; size: .; CDR3: CASSSPDTYEQYF; DNA: TGCGCCAGCAGCTCGCCTGATACCTACGAGCAGTACTTC
V: TRBV4-1; J: TRBJ1-4; D: TRBD1; size: few; CDR3: CASSQADREGEKLFF; DNA: TGCGCCAGCAGCCAAGCGGACAGGGAGGGTGAAAAACTGTTTTTT
V: TRBV18; J: TRBJ2-1; D: .; size: few; CDR3: CASSPPLGNEQFF; DNA: TGTGCCAGCTCACCACCGCTAGGGAATGAGCAGTTCTTC
V: TRBV7-2; J: TRBJ1-6; D: .; size: .; CDR3: CASSFRGGVTDSPLHF; DNA: TGTGCCAGCAGCTTCCGCGGGGGGGTAACTGATTCACCCCTCCACTTT
V: TRBV10-3; J: TRBJ2-6; D: .; size: .; CDR3: CAIRENLSGANVLTF; DNA: TGTGCCATCAGGGAGAACCTATCTGGGGCCAACGTCCTGACTTTC
V: TRBV6-2/TRBV6-3; J: TRBJ2-1; D: TRBD2; size: .; CDR3: CASSPGTSGGPGEQFF; DNA: TGTGCCAGCAGCCCTGGGACTAGCGGGGGGCCGGGTGAGCAGTTCTTC
V: TRBV15; J: TRBJ2-7; D: .; size: many; CDR3: CATSRDVNYEQYF; DNA: TGTGCCACCAGCAGAGATGTGAACTACGAGCAGTACTTC
V: TRBV5-6; J: TRBJ1-2; D: .; size: few; CDR3: CASSLNSDYGYTF; DNA: TGTGCCAGCAGCTTGAACAGCGACTATGGCTACACCTTC
V: TRBV10-3; J: TRBJ2-3; D: .; size: .; CDR3: CAISAAPDTQYF; DNA: TGTGCCATCAGTGCTGCCCCAGATACGCAGTATTTT
V: TRBV20-1; J: TRBJ2-2; D: TRBD2; size: .; CDR3: CSATAGGPGTGELFF; DNA: TGCAGTGCTACGGCGGGGGGGCCAGGCACCGGGGAGCTGTTTTTT
V: TRBV5-1; J: TRBJ2-5; D: TRBD1; size: .; CDR3: CASSARQGTVRETQYF; DNA: TGCGCCAGCAGCGCCCGACAGGGGACGGTAAGGGAGACCCAGTACTTC
V: TRBV3-1; J: TRBJ2-1; D: TRBD2; size: few; CDR3: CASTPGGGDNEQFF; DNA: TGTGCCAGCACTCCTGGCGGGGGGGACAATGAGCAGTTCTTC
V: TRBV29-1; J: TRBJ1-1; D: TRBD1; size: many; CDR3: CSALQGGAEAFF; DNA: TGCAGCGCGCTCCAAGGGGGCGCGGAAGCTTTCTTT
V: TRBV5-4; J: TRBJ2-2; D: .; size: once; CDR3: CPSSLVGVQIHVGITGELFF; DNA: TGTCCCAGCAGCTTGGTCGGAGTGCAGATACATGTGGGGATAACCGGGGAGCTGTTTTTT
V: TRBV5-5; J: TRBJ1-3; D: .; size: .; CDR3: CASSFSAGPTFSGNTIYF; DNA: TGTGCCAGCAGCTTCTCGGCGGGTCCCACGTTCTCTGGAAACACCATATATTTT
V: TRBV6-5; J: TRBJ2-2; D: .; size: .; CDR3: CASSYFGSTGELFF; DNA: TGTGCCAGCAGTTACTTCGGGTCCACCGGGGAGCTGTTTTTT
V: TRBV20-1; J: TRBJ2-1; D: TRBD1; size: few; CDR3: CSASTLWGQGYNEQFF; DNA: TGCAGTGCTAGTACACTCTGGGGACAGGGTTACAATGAGCAGTTCTTC
V: TRBV7-9; J: TRBJ2-7; D: .; size: .; CDR3: CASTQGTPSSYEQYF; DNA: TGTGCCAGCACTCAAGGGACTCCTAGCTCCTACGAGCAGTACTTC
V: TRBV12-3/TRBV12-4; J: TRBJ1-1; D: .; size: many; CDR3: CASSLRGNTEAFF; DNA: TGTGCCAGCAGCTTAAGAGGGAACACTGAAGCTTTCTTT
V: TRBV29-1; J: TRBJ1-2; D: TRBD1; size: many; CDR3: CSVQRQGNYGYTF; DNA: TGCAGCGTTCAACGACAGGGGAACTATGGCTACACCTTC
V: TRBV7-2; J: TRBJ2-7; D: .; size: few; CDR3: CASSLQGSSSYEQYF; DNA: TGTGCCAGCAGCTTACAGGGATCTAGCTCCTACGAGCAGTACTTC
V: TRBV12-3/TRBV12-4; J: TRBJ2-7; D: .; size: .; CDR3: CASSFRDGSYEQYF; DNA: TGTGCCAGCAGTTTTCGGGACGGGTCCTACGAGCAGTACTTC
V: TRBV20-1; J: TRBJ1-1; D: TRBD1; size: .; CDR3: CSAPPDRTIVSFF; DNA: TGCAGTGCTCCTCCGGACAGGACAATAGTTTCTTTCTTT